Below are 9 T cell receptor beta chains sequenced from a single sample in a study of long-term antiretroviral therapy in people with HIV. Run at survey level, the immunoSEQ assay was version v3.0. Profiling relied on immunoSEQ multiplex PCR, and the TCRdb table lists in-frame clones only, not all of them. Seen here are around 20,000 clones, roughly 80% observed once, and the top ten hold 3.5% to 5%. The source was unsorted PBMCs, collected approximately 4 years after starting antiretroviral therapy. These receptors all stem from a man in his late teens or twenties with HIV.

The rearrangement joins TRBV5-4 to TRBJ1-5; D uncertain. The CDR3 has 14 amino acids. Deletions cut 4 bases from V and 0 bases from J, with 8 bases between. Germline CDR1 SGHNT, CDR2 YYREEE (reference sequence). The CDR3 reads CASSERNSNQPQHF. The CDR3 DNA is TGTGCCAGCAGCGAGAGGAATAGCAATCAGCCCCAGCATTTT. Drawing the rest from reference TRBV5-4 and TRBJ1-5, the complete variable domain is ETGVTQSPTHLIKTRGQQVTLRCSSQSGHNTVSWYQQALGQGPQFIFQYYREEENGRGNFPPRFSGLQFPNYSSELNVNALELDDSALYLCASSERNSNQPQHFGDGTRLSIL.

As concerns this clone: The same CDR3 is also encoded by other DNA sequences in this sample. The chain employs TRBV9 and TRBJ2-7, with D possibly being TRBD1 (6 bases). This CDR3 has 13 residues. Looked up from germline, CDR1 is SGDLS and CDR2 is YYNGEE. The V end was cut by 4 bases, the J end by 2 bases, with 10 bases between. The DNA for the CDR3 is TGTGCCAGCAGCCAGGACAGCGCCTACGAGCAGTACTTC. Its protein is CASSQDSAYEQYF.

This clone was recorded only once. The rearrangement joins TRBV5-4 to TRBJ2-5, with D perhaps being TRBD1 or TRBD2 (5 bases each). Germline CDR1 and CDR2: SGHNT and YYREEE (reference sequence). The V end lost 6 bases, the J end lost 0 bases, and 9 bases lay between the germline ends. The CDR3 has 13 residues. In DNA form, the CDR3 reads TGTGCCAGCAATCGGGACGACCAAGAGACCCAGTACTTC. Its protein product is CASNRDDQETQYF. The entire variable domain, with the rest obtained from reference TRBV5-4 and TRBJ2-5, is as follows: ETGVTQSPTHLIKTRGQQVTLRCSSQSGHNTVSWYQQALGQGPQFIFQYYREEENGRGNFPPRFSGLQFPNYSSELNVNALELDDSALYLCASNRDDQETQYFGPGTRLLVL.

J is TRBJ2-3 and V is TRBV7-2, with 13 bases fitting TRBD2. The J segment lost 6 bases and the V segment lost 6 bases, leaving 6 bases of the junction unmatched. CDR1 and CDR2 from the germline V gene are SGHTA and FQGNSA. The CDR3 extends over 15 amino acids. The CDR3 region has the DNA TGTGCCAGCAGATTACGGGGACTAGCGGGGGATACGCAGTATTTT. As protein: CASRLRGLAGDTQYF.

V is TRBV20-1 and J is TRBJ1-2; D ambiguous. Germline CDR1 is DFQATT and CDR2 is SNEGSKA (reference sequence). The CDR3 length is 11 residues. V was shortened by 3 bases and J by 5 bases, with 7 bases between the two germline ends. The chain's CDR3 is CSASGVYGYTF. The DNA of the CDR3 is TGCAGTGCTAGTGGGGTTTATGGCTACACCTTC.

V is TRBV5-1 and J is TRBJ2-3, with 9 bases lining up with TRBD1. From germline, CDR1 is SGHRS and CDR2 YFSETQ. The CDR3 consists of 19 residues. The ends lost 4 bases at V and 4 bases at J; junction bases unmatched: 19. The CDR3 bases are TGCGCCAGCAGCCAGACAGGGGGACACTGGGTTACCGGGTCAGATACGCAGTATTTT. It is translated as CASSQTGGHWVTGSDTQYF.

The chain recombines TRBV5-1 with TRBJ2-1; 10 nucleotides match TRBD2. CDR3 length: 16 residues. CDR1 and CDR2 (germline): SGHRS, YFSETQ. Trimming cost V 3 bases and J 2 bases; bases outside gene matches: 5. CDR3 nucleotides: TGCGCCAGCAGCTCGAGCGGGGGGGCCGCCTACAATGAGCAGTTCTTC. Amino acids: CASSSSGGAAYNEQFF.

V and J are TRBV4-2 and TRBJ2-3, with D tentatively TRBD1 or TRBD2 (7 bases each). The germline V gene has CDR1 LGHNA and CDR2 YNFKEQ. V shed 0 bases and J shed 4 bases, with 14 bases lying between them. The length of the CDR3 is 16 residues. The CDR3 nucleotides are TGTGCCAGCAGCCAAGACAACGCAGGGGGGGCAGATACGCAGTATTTT. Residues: CASSQDNAGGADTQYF.

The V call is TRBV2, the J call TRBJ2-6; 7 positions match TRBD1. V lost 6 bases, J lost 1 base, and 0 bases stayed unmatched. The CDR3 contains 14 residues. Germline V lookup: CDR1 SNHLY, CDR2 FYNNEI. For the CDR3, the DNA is TGTGCCAGCAGGGACAGGTCTGGGGCCAACGTCCTGACTTTC. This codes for CASRDRSGANVLTF.